The 25 T cell receptor beta chains given below trace back to one sample, sequenced in a study of cytomegalovirus exposure and HLA in healthy donors. Primers for the PCR totalled 60 Vbeta and 13 Jbeta. Profiled with immunoSEQ multiplex PCR; TCRdb holds only in-frame clones, not every one. The repertoire includes about 110,000 clones, 65% to 75% of them detected once, and 4% to 5% sits in the top ten. Sequenced sample: PBMCs. The source is a woman aged 40-49 years in good health and CMV-seropositive.

The chain links TRBV6-1 to TRBJ1-1, with 8 positions matching TRBD1. Germline V gives CDR1 MNHNS, CDR2 SASEGT. The V segment lost 8 bases and the J segment 6 bases; nucleotides outside the gene matches: 8. The CDR3 has 13 residues. In DNA, the CDR3 is TGTGCCAGCGTCCGCGGACAGGGCTCTGAAGCTTTCTTT. This codes for CASVRGQGSEAFF.

The chain employs TRBV7-9 and TRBJ1-1; D is ambiguous. Germline values: CDR1 SEHNR, CDR2 FQNEAQ (reference sequence). V lost 0 bases, J lost 7 bases, and 9 bases lay in between. The CDR3 is made up of 13 amino acids. CDR3 region: CASSLAGVLEAFF. As DNA, the CDR3 is TGTGCCAGCAGCTTAGCGGGAGTCCTTGAAGCTTTCTTT. Full variable domain (missing parts from reference TRBV7-9 and TRBJ1-1): DTGVSQNPRHKITKRGQNVTFRCDPISEHNRLYWYRQTLGQGPEFLTYFQNEAQLEKSRLLSDRFSAERPKGSFSTLEIQRTEQGDSAMYLCASSLAGVLEAFFGQGTRLTVV.

This clone was detected a few times. The chain has TRBV30 and TRBJ2-1; D is perhaps TRBD2 (6 bases). The germline V and J ends were trimmed by 5 bases and 0 bases, with 14 bases remaining between them. CDR3 length: 15 amino acids. Germline V gene sequence: CDR1 GTSNPN, CDR2 SVGIG (reference sequence). The CDR3 sequence is CAWGLAPSSYNEQFF. CDR3 coding DNA: TGTGCCTGGGGTCTAGCGCCGAGCTCCTACAATGAGCAGTTCTTC.

The chain employs TRBV7-2 and TRBJ1-1; possibly TRBD1 for D (6 bases). The CDR3 is 13 residues long. V dropped 5 bases and J dropped 2 bases, with 9 bases sitting between them. Germline V gene data show CDR1 as SGHTA and CDR2 as FQGNSA. The CDR3 here is CASSLGHNTEAFF. As DNA, the CDR3 is TGTGCCAGCAGCCTGGGACACAACACTGAAGCTTTCTTT.

The chain combines TRBV29-1 with TRBJ2-1; TRBD1 matches at 8 bases. The V and J ends lost 6 bases and 7 bases, in that order; junction bases with no gene match: 5. The CDR3 totals 12 residues. In germline, CDR1 is SQVTM, CDR2 ANQGSEA. The CDR3: CSVRTGWNEQFF. The CDR3 nucleotides are TGCAGCGTCAGGACAGGGTGGAATGAGCAGTTCTTC.

This chain joins TRBV9 and TRBJ2-2, with D perhaps matching TRBD2 (5 bases). This CDR3 has 17 amino acids. CDR1 and CDR2 from the germline V gene are SGDLS and YYNGEE. Trimming removed 0 bases at V and 0 bases at J, with 12 bases between. CDR3 coding DNA: TGTGCCAGCAGCGTAGCTCGGGGATCCGCGAACACCGGGGAGCTGTTTTTT. Amino acid sequence: CASSVARGSANTGELFF.

The chain couples TRBV2 to TRBJ2-7; maybe TRBD1 (5 bases). V shed 3 bases and J shed 4 bases, with 16 bases lying between them. Germline-derived CDR1 and CDR2 are SNHLY and FYNNEI. CDR3 length equals 15 residues. CDR3 coding DNA: TGTGCCAGCAGTGATTGGGTCAGGGTTTCTTACGAGCAGTACTTC. Translation: CASSDWVRVSYEQYF. Full variable domain (missing parts from reference TRBV2 and TRBJ2-7): EPEVTQTPSHQVTQMGQEVILRCVPISNHLYFYWYRQILGQKVEFLVSFYNNEISEKSEIFDDQFSVERPDGSNFTLKIRSTKLEDSAMYFCASSDWVRVSYEQYFGPGTRLTVT.

The V call is TRBV5-1, the J call TRBJ1-1; possibly TRBD1 for D (6 bases). The CDR3 is 15 amino acids. Germline loops: CDR1 SGHRS, CDR2 YFSETQ. Trimming took off 3 bases at V and 2 bases at J, with 14 bases between the two ends. The CDR3 DNA follows: TGCGCCAGCAGCTCTGACAGGTGGGGAAACACTGAAGCTTTCTTT. This sequence encodes CASSSDRWGNTEAFF.

This clone was found a few times. The chain links TRBV30 to TRBJ2-1; 8 bases match TRBD1. The germline gives CDR1 GTSNPN, CDR2 SVGIG (reference sequence). J lost 8 bases, V lost 3 bases, and 3 bases had no gene match. This CDR3 has 12 residues. As DNA, the CDR3 is TGTGCCTGGAGCCCACAGGGGGATGAGCAGTTCTTC. Its translation: CAWSPQGDEQFF.

This clone was detected only a few times. The rearrangement joins TRBV9 to TRBJ1-2, with a weak D call TRBD1 (5 bases). Trimming stripped 4 bases from V and 0 bases from J, with 13 bases between. The CDR3 extends over 15 amino acids. In germline, CDR1 is SGDLS, CDR2 YYNGEE. This chain's CDR3 is CASSPKPTANYGYTF. CDR3 nucleotide sequence: TGTGCCAGCAGCCCTAAACCGACAGCTAACTATGGCTACACCTTC.

This clone showed up just a few times. The chain links TRBV2 to TRBJ2-7, with 11 nucleotides matching TRBD2. This CDR3 contains 13 residues. Germline V lookup: CDR1 SNHLY, CDR2 FYNNEI. Germline trimming cut 6 bases from V and 5 bases from J; bases unmatched to any gene: 3. CDR3 DNA: TGTGCCAGCAGGACTAGCGGGGCCCACGAGCAGTACTTC. Its protein is CASRTSGAHEQYF.

The chain employs TRBV19 and TRBJ2-3, with TRBD1 identical over 7 bases. Unmatched junction bases numbered 5, after V lost 6 bases and J lost 2 bases. Looked up from germline, CDR1 is LNHDA and CDR2 is SQIVND (reference sequence). The CDR3 is made up of 14 amino acids. The CDR3 here is CASSPGQYTDTQYF. For the CDR3, the DNA is TGTGCCAGTAGCCCGGGACAGTACACAGATACGCAGTATTTT.

This clone was observed once. This chain links TRBV19 with TRBJ1-2; the D is unclear. CDR1 LNHDA and CDR2 SQIVND come from the germline V gene (reference sequence). The germline V and J ends were trimmed by 3 bases and 0 bases, with 20 bases remaining between them. The CDR3 totals 18 residues. As DNA, the CDR3 is TGTGCCAGTAGTATCTTCCTCGGGAGCAGTAAGTCTAACTATGGCTACACCTTC. Protein product: CASSIFLGSSKSNYGYTF.

This clone has just a few counts. The rearrangement links TRBV6-1 to TRBJ1-2, with D perhaps TRBD1 (6 bases). V shed 2 bases and J shed 4 bases, with 14 bases lying between them. The length of the CDR3 is 15 residues. Germline V gene data show CDR1 as MNHNS and CDR2 as SASEGT. The CDR3 protein is CASSETPQGSYGYTF. In nucleotides, the CDR3 is TGTGCCAGCAGTGAAACACCACAGGGCTCCTATGGCTACACCTTC.

The count of this clone is one. The rearrangement links TRBV2 to TRBJ1-2; TRBD1 is a possible D gene (6 bases). The germline V and J ends were trimmed by 3 bases and 0 bases, with 17 bases remaining between them. The CDR3 contains 17 residues. Per the germline V gene, CDR1 is SNHLY and CDR2 is FYNNEI. The CDR3 reads CASSELTGQLTNYGYTF. DNA of the CDR3: TGTGCCAGCAGTGAGCTAACTGGACAGCTAACTAACTATGGCTACACCTTC.

The V call is TRBV7-9, the J call TRBJ2-3; 9 bases align to TRBD2. The CDR3 length is 19 residues. J was trimmed by 5 bases and V by 1 base; bases with no gene match: 16. The germline gives CDR1 SEHNR, CDR2 FQNEAQ (reference sequence). CDR3 residues: CASSLERGLKREALDTQYF. CDR3 coding DNA: TGTGCCAGCAGCTTAGAGCGGGGGCTTAAGCGGGAGGCGCTAGATACGCAGTATTTT.

The sample holds one count of this clone. The chain is built from TRBV7-2 and TRBJ1-4, with 7 positions matching TRBD1. Germline V CDR1 and CDR2: SGHTA, FQGNSA. The V gene end was trimmed by 5 bases and the J gene end by 8 bases; junction bases not matched to a gene: 11. The CDR3 runs to 15 residues. CDR3 amino acids: CASSLRQGLYEKLFF. The CDR3 bases are TGTGCCAGCAGCCTTCGACAGGGTCTTTACGAAAAACTGTTTTTT.

V usage is TRBV6-5 and J usage is TRBJ2-7; no clear D gene. This CDR3 comprises 14 residues. V lost 4 bases to trimming and J lost 0 bases, with 10 bases between them. Germline V gives CDR1 MNHEY, CDR2 SVGAGI. The chain's CDR3 is CASSSRLFSYEQYF. The CDR3 bases are TGTGCCAGCAGTTCCCGACTGTTCTCCTACGAGCAGTACTTC.

The chain carries TRBV6-6 and TRBJ2-5; TRBD2 matches 14 bases. The CDR3 runs 14 residues. Germline assignment: CDR1 MNHNY and CDR2 SVGAGI (reference sequence). J gave up 5 bases and V 5 bases, and 1 base lay outside the gene matches. CDR3 DNA sequence: TGTGCCAGCAGTCGGACTAGCGGGGGGGAGACCCAGTACTTC. Its translation: CASSRTSGGETQYF.

The CDR3 sequence is CASSLSPDYEQYF. CDR3 nucleotides: TGTGCCAGCAGTTTAAGTCCAGACTACGAGCAGTACTTC. The V call is TRBV27, the J call TRBJ2-7, with D unclear. Per germline, CDR1 MNHEY and CDR2 SMNVEV (reference sequence). The CDR3 sequence is 13 residues long. V was shortened by 2 bases and J by 3 bases, with 8 bases between the two germline ends.

The chain links TRBV5-1 to TRBJ1-2; 7 nucleotides line up with TRBD1. Germline V CDR1 and CDR2: SGHRS, YFSETQ. The junction had 11 bases not matched to a gene; V was cut back by 4 bases and J by 8 bases. This CDR3 comprises 14 residues. The chain's CDR3 is CASSRGDSAGGYTF. The CDR3 nucleotides read TGCGCCAGCAGCAGGGGGGACAGCGCAGGAGGCTACACCTTC.

In this sample, this clone turned up a few times. The V gene is TRBV7-9, the J gene TRBJ2-7; D perhaps matches TRBD2 (5 bases). Trimming removed 5 bases from V and 5 bases from J, with 19 bases in between. This CDR3 has 15 residues. CDR1 and CDR2 (germline): SEHNR, FQNEAQ (reference sequence). CDR3 DNA: TGTGCCAGCAGCCCAGGCCCCGGGAACCTACACGAGCAGTACTTC. Translated: CASSPGPGNLHEQYF.

The chain carries TRBV6-1 and TRBJ1-4, with unresolved D. This CDR3 spans 17 amino acids. The V and J ends lost 1 base and 4 bases respectively, with 16 bases between them. CDR1 and CDR2 from the germline V gene are MNHNS and SASEGT. The CDR3: CASSEVGLGGLNEKLFF. CDR3 DNA: TGTGCCAGCAGTGAAGTGGGGTTGGGAGGTCTTAATGAAAAACTGTTTTTT.

A few counts support this clone. The V gene is TRBV7-9, the J gene TRBJ1-1; 7 nucleotides line up with TRBD1. The CDR3 is 16 residues long. Germline V gives CDR1 SEHNR, CDR2 FQNEAQ (reference sequence). Unmatched junction bases numbered 12, after V lost 5 bases and J lost 3 bases. CDR3 DNA: TGTGCCAGCAGCGGCAGGGGGGCGATGGGGGACACTGAAGCTTTCTTT. Translation: CASSGRGAMGDTEAFF.

The V gene is TRBV6-6, the J gene TRBJ1-2; TRBD1 matches 7 bases. The CDR3 covers 16 residues. The ends lost 1 base at V and 8 bases at J; junction bases unmatched: 13. The germline gives CDR1 MNHNY, CDR2 SVGAGI (reference sequence). The CDR3 region has the DNA TGTGCCAGCAGTTACTTGGGGGGCGACAGGGCAGGAGGCTACACCTTC. Translated: CASSYLGGDRAGGYTF.